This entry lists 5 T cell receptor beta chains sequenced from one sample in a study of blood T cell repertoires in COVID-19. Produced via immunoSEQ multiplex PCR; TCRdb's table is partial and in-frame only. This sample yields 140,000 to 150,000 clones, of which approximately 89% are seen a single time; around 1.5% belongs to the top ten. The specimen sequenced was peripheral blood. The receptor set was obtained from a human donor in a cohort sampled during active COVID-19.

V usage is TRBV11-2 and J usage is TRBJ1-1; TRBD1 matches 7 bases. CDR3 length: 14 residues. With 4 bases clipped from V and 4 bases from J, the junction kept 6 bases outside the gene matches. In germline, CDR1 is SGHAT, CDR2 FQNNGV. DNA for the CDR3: TGTGCCAGCAGCTCGGACAGGACGGGCACTGAAGCTTTCTTT. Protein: CASSSDRTGTEAFF.

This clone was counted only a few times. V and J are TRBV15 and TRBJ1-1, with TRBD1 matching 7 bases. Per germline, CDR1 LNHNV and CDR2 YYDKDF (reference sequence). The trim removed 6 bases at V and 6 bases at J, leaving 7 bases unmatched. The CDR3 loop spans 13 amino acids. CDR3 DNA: TGTGCCACCAGGTACGGGACAGCGTCTGAAGCTTTCTTT. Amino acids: CATRYGTASEAFF.

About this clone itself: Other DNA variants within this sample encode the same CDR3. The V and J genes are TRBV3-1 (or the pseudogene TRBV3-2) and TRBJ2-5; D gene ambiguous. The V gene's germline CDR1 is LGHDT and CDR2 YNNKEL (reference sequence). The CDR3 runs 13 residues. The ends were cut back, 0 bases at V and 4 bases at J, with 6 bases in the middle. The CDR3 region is CASSQELVETQYF. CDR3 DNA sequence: TGTGCCAGCAGCCAAGAACTGGTAGAGACCCAGTACTTC.

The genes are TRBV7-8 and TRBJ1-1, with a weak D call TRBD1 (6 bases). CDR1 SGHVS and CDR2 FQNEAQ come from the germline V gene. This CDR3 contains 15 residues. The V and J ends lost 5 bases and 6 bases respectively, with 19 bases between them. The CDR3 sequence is CASSGGRGGAPEAFF. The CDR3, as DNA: TGTGCCAGCAGCGGGGGACGTGGGGGCGCGCCTGAAGCTTTCTTT.

The CDR3 is CASSPDYRDRVWEQFF. CDR3 coding DNA: TGCGCCAGCAGCCCCGATTACCGGGACAGAGTCTGGGAGCAGTTCTTC. V is TRBV5-1 and J is TRBJ2-1, with TRBD1 matching 7 bases. The length of the CDR3 is 16 residues. Trimming at V came to 4 bases and at J to 10 bases, leaving 17 bases not matched to a gene. CDR1 is SGHRS and CDR2 is YFSETQ in the germline V gene.